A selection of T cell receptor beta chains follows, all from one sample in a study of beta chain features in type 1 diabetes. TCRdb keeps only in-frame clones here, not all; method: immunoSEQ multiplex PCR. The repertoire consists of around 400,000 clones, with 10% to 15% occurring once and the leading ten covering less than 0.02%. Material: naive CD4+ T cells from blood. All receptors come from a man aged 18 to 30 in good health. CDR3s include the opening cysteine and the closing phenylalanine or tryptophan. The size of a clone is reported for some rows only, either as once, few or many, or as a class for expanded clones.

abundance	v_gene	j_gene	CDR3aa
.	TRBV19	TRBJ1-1	CASSAGTEAFF
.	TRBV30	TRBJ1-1	CAWIPRMRTEAFF
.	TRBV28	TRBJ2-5	CATRRGGTQYF
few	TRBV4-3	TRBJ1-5	CASSRDGYSNQPQHF
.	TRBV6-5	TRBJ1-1	CASSWGQAEAFF
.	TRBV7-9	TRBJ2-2	CASSSQTTGELFF
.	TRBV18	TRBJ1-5	CASSPGSSGQNQPQHF
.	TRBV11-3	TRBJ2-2	CASSLDGQNTGELFF
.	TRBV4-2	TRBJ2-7	CASSQDPVARTSGGNLQYF
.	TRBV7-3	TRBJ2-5	CASGRVGETQYF
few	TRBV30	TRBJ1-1	CAWSAGDTEAFF
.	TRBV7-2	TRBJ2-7	CASSLVVRGSSYEQYF